This is a list of T cell receptor beta chains from one sample in a study of cytomegalovirus exposure and HLA in healthy donors. Method: immunoSEQ multiplex PCR; TCRdb's copy keeps in-frame clones and lacks some. Of under 200,000 clones detected, about 83% appear once; the ten largest clones hold under 7%. The specimen was PBMCs. Source of these receptors: a woman aged 25 to 39 in good health and CMV-seropositive. The CDR3 runs from the conserved cysteine through the conserved F or W. Fields, in order: V gene, J gene, CDR3 protein.

V gene: TRBV5-1
J gene: TRBJ2-5
CDR3 protein: CASSWGLEGETQYF

V gene: TRBV7-9
J gene: TRBJ1-4
CDR3 protein: CASSAGQDREKLFF

V gene: TRBV2
J gene: TRBJ1-2
CDR3 protein: CASPNHRGNGYTF

V gene: TRBV18
J gene: TRBJ2-3
CDR3 protein: CASSSGQASTDTQYF

V gene: TRBV4-2
J gene: TRBJ2-4
CDR3 protein: CASSQEGLAGGLAKNIQYF

V gene: TRBV2
J gene: TRBJ1-4
CDR3 protein: CASSTGQARDEKLFF

V gene: TRBV25-1
J gene: TRBJ2-7
CDR3 protein: CASSDYYEQYF

V gene: TRBV5-1
J gene: TRBJ2-2
CDR3 protein: CASSLKGQGAHTGELFF

V gene: TRBV6-1
J gene: TRBJ1-3
CDR3 protein: CASSSNNFSGNTIYF

V gene: TRBV15
J gene: TRBJ1-5
CDR3 protein: CATSSQGNVGPQHF

V gene: TRBV9
J gene: TRBJ2-5
CDR3 protein: CASSDIRGGAGGLETQYF

V gene: TRBV7-9
J gene: TRBJ1-4
CDR3 protein: CASSLPGASEKLFF

V gene: TRBV2
J gene: TRBJ1-3
CDR3 protein: CAIGTAGNTIYF

V gene: TRBV20-1
J gene: TRBJ1-1
CDR3 protein: CSARDITEAFF

V gene: TRBV6-5
J gene: TRBJ1-1
CDR3 protein: CASSPLDRNTEAFF

V gene: TRBV6-6
J gene: TRBJ2-3
CDR3 protein: CASSYSRGKLTDTQYF

V gene: TRBV18
J gene: TRBJ2-1
CDR3 protein: CASSPTGEEQFF